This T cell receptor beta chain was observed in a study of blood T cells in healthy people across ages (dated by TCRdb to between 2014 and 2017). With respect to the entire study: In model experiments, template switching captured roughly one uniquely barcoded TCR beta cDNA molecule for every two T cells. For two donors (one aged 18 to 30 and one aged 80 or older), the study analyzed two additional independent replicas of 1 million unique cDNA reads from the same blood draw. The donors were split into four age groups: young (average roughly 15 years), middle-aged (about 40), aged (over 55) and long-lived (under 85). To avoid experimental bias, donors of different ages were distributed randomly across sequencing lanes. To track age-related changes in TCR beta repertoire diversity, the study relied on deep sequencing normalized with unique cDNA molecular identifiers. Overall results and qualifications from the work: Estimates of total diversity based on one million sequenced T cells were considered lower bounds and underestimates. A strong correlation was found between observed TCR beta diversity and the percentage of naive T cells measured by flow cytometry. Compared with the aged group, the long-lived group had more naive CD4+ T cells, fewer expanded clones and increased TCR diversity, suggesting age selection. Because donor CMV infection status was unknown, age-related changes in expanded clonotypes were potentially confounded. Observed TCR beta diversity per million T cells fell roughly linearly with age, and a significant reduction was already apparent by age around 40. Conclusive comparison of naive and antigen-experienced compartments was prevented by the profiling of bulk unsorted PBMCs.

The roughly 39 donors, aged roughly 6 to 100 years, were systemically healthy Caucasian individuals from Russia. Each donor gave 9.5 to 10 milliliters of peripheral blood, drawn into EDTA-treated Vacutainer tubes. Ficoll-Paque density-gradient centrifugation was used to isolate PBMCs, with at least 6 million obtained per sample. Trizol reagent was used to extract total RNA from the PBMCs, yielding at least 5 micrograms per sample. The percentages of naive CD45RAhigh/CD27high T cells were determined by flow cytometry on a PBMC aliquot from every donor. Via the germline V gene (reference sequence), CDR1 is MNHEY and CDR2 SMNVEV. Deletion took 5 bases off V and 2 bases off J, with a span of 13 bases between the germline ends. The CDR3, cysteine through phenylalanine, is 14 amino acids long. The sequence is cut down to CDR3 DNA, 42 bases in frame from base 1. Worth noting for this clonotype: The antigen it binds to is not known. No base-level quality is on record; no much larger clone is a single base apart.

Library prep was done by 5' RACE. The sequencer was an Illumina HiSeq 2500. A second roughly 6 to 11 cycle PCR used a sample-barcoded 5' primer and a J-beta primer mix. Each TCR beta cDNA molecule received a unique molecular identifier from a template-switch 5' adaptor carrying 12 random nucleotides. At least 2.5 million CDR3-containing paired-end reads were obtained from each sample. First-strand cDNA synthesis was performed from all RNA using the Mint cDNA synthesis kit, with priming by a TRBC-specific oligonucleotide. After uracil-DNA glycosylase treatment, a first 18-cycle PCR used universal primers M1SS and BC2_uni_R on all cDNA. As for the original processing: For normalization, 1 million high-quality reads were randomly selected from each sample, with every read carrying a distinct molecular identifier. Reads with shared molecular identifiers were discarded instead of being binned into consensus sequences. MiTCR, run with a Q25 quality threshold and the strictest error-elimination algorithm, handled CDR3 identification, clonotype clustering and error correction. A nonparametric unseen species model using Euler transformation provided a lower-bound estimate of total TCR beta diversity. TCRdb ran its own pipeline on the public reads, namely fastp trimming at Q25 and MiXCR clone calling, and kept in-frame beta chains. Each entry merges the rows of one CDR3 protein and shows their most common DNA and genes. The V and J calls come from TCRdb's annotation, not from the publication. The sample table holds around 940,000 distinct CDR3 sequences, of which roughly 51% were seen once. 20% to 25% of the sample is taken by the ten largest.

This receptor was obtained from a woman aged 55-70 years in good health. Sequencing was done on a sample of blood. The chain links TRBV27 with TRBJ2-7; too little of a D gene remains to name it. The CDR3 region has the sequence CASSPYTGPYEQYF. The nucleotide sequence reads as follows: TGTGCCAGCAGTCCTTATACGGGCCCCTACGAGCAGTACTTC.